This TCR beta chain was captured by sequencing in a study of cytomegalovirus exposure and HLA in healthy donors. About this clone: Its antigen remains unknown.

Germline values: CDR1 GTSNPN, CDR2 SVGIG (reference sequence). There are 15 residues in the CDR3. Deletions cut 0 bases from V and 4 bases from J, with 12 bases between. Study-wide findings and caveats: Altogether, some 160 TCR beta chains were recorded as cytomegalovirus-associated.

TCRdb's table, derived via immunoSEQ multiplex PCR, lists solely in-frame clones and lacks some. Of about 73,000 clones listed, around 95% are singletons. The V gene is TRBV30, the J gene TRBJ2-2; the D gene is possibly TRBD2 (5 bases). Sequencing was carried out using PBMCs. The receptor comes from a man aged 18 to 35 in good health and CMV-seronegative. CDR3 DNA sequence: TGTGCCTGGAGTGTACGTCCGGGAATCACCGGGGAGCTGTTTTTT. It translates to CAWSVRPGITGELFF.